The 31 T cell receptor beta chains below come from one sample, sequenced in a study of control samples from healthy donors and cancer patients. Sequencing used immunoSEQ multiplex PCR; TCRdb keeps in-frame clones, though not all of them. The sample shows tens of thousands of clones, 88% of them seen only once. The sequenced material came from blood. Source of these receptors: a woman aged 70-85 years in good health.

The table lists this clone with many counts. The chain combines TRBV5-6 with TRBJ1-5; D possibly corresponds to TRBD1 (5 bases). This CDR3 is 15 amino acids long. Germline CDR1 SGHDT, CDR2 YYEEEE. The ends were cut back, 1 base at V and 4 bases at J, with 12 bases in the middle. The CDR3 coding sequence is TGTGCCAGCAGCTTGCGGCAGGGAAGGAATCAGCCCCAGCATTTT. Amino acid sequence: CASSLRQGRNQPQHF.

The gene calls are TRBV4-1 and TRBJ1-1; D is ambiguous. The CDR3 is made up of 15 amino acids. CDR1 MGHRA and CDR2 YSYEKL come from the germline V gene. Trimming stripped 0 bases from V and 7 bases from J, with 15 bases between. The DNA for the CDR3 is TGCGCCAGCAGCCAAGATTTTACCAGCCGCGATGAAGCTTTCTTT. Translation: CASSQDFTSRDEAFF.

This sequence joins TRBV28 and TRBJ1-5, with 10 bases identical to TRBD1. Trimming cost V 5 bases and J 2 bases; bases outside gene matches: 15. Germline values: CDR1 MDHEN, CDR2 SYDVKM. The CDR3 covers 19 residues. The CDR3 DNA reads as TGTGCCAGCAGTGGGGGGACAGGGGAGGGGTATACGGGCAATCAGCCCCAGCATTTT. This gives the protein CASSGGTGEGYTGNQPQHF.

This chain joins TRBV15 and TRBJ1-2, with D hard to call. Germline V gene sequence: CDR1 LNHNV, CDR2 YYDKDF (reference sequence). CDR3 size: 14 residues. The V gene lost 0 bases and the J gene lost 1 base, with 6 bases spanning the gap. The DNA of the CDR3 is TGTGCCACCAGCAGAGAGGCAAGTAACTATGGCTACACCTTC. As protein: CATSREASNYGYTF.

The V gene is TRBV6-5, the J gene TRBJ1-5, with D possibly matching TRBD1 (5 bases). CDR1 and CDR2 from the germline V gene are MNHEY and SVGAGI. Trimming shortened V by 0 bases and J by 4 bases, and 10 bases separated the two germline ends. This CDR3 is built from 15 residues. The CDR3 region is CASSYSLTANQPQHF. The CDR3 coding sequence is TGTGCCAGCAGTTACTCATTGACAGCTAATCAGCCCCAGCATTTT.

The gene calls are TRBV18 and TRBJ1-5; perhaps TRBD1 as D (5 bases). V was pared by 2 bases and J by 3 bases, with 11 bases between. CDR1 is KGHSH, CDR2 LQKENI, per germline. This CDR3 comprises 15 residues. Written as DNA, the CDR3 is TGTGCCAGCTCACCATGGGGGGGAACCAATCAGCCCCAGCATTTT. Protein: CASSPWGGTNQPQHF.

The chain combines TRBV7-8 with TRBJ2-3, with D possibly TRBD1 on 6 matching bases. Trimming shortened V by 1 base and J by 0 bases, and 14 bases separated the two germline ends. Germline-derived CDR1 and CDR2 are SGHVS and FQNEAQ. The CDR3 totals 17 residues. CDR3 DNA: TGTGCCAGCAGCTTAGTGCAGGGAAGGGGGAGCACAGATACGCAGTATTTT. This sequence encodes CASSLVQGRGSTDTQYF.

The chain uses TRBV5-4 and TRBJ1-2; tentatively, D is TRBD1 (5 bases). The V and J ends lost 4 bases and 1 base respectively, with 14 bases between them. Germline loops: CDR1 SGHNT, CDR2 YYREEE (reference sequence). This CDR3 contains 15 residues. The CDR3 here is CASSRPAGGNYGYTF. CDR3 nucleotide sequence: TGTGCCAGCAGCCGCCCGGCGGGGGGTAACTATGGCTACACCTTC. The full variable domain, its missing parts supplied by reference TRBV5-4 and TRBJ1-2, is ETGVTQSPTHLIKTRGQQVTLRCSSQSGHNTVSWYQQALGQGPQFIFQYYREEENGRGNFPPRFSGLQFPNYSSELNVNALELDDSALYLCASSRPAGGNYGYTFGSGTRLTVV.

V gene TRBV6-6 combines with J gene TRBJ2-5; D is perhaps TRBD1 (5 bases). Looked up from germline, CDR1 is MNHNY and CDR2 is SVGAGI (reference sequence). The CDR3 is 14 residues long. Trimming took off 6 bases at V and 4 bases at J, with 15 bases between the two ends. CDR3 sequence: CASSDPGFSETQYF. CDR3 DNA sequence: TGTGCCAGCAGCGATCCAGGGTTTTCAGAGACCCAGTACTTC.

The chain carries TRBV7-9 and TRBJ1-1; no clear D gene. CDR3 length: 13 amino acids. V lost 5 bases to trimming and J lost 0 bases, with 7 bases between them. Germline V gives CDR1 SEHNR, CDR2 FQNEAQ (reference sequence). For the CDR3, the DNA is TGTGCCAGCAGCCAAACTGTGAACACTGAAGCTTTCTTT. It encodes CASSQTVNTEAFF. Based on the CDR3 plus reference TRBV7-9 and TRBJ1-1, the full variable domain is DTGVSQNPRHKITKRGQNVTFRCDPISEHNRLYWYRQTLGQGPEFLTYFQNEAQLEKSRLLSDRFSAERPKGSFSTLEIQRTEQGDSAMYLCASSQTVNTEAFFGQGTRLTVV.

A single count supports this clone. V gene TRBV20-1 combines with J gene TRBJ2-1, with 11 bases fitting TRBD2. Germline lookup yields CDR1 DFQATT and CDR2 SNEGSKA (reference sequence). The CDR3 contains 15 residues. Trimming removed 3 bases from V and 6 bases from J; junction bases left unmatched: 7. CDR3 protein: CSASPGLAGFNEQFF. The CDR3 bases are TGCAGTGCTAGTCCCGGACTAGCGGGCTTCAATGAGCAGTTCTTC.

Regarding this clone: Other nucleotide sequences from this sample produce the same CDR3. The chain employs TRBV9 and TRBJ2-5, with unresolved D. The V end was cut by 0 bases, the J end by 1 base, with 4 bases between. Germline lookup yields CDR1 SGDLS and CDR2 YYNGEE. The CDR3 loop spans 13 amino acids. CDR3 residues: CASSVAPQETQYF. The CDR3 region has the DNA TGTGCCAGCAGCGTAGCTCCCCAAGAGACCCAGTACTTC. The full variable domain, with the rest looked up from reference TRBV9 and TRBJ2-5, is DSGVTQTPKHLITATGQRVTLRCSPRSGDLSVYWYQQSLDQGLQFLIQYYNGEERAKGNILERFSAQQFPDLHSELNLSSLELGDSALYFCASSVAPQETQYFGPGTRLLVL.

The chain has TRBV29-1 and TRBJ1-2, with D perhaps TRBD1 (6 bases). The length of the CDR3 is 11 residues. Germline V gene sequence: CDR1 SQVTM, CDR2 ANQGSEA. V was pared by 3 bases and J by 8 bases, with 10 bases between. As DNA, the CDR3 is TGCAGCGTTGACAGGGGTGGCGGCTACACCTTC. This encodes CSVDRGGGYTF.

The chain has TRBV2 and TRBJ2-2, with 7 bases identical to TRBD2. The junction had 5 bases not matched to a gene; V was cut back by 6 bases and J by 7 bases. CDR1 SNHLY and CDR2 FYNNEI come from the germline V gene. The CDR3 is 13 amino acids. The CDR3 region is CASRGEGFGELFF. The DNA for the CDR3 is TGTGCCAGCAGGGGGGAGGGGTTCGGGGAGCTGTTTTTT.

This chain connects TRBV29-1 to TRBJ2-3, with TRBD1 matching over 7 bases. Trimming at V came to 4 bases and at J to 4 bases, leaving 11 bases not matched to a gene. Per germline, CDR1 SQVTM and CDR2 ANQGSEA. CDR3 size: 15 residues. The CDR3: CSVARLNQGADTQYF. The CDR3 nucleotides are TGCAGCGTTGCCCGTTTGAACCAGGGGGCAGATACGCAGTATTTT.

J is TRBJ2-1 and V is TRBV19; 13 bases fit TRBD2. Germline-derived CDR1 and CDR2 are LNHDA and SQIVND (reference sequence). The CDR3 has 20 amino acids. Trimming cost V 5 bases and J 1 base; bases outside gene matches: 14. The CDR3 loop is CASSAIIGLAGVLSYNEQFF. CDR3 bases: TGTGCCAGTAGTGCTATAATCGGACTAGCGGGGGTGCTATCCTACAATGAGCAGTTCTTC.

This rearrangement joins TRBV11-2 to TRBJ2-5; D perhaps matches TRBD2 (5 bases). V was cut by 1 base and J by 2 bases, with 11 bases left in between. The V gene's germline CDR1 is SGHAT and CDR2 FQNNGV. CDR3 length: 15 amino acids. As DNA, the CDR3 is TGTGCCAGCAGCTTAGTGTGGGGAGATCAAGAGACCCAGTACTTC. It is translated as CASSLVWGDQETQYF.

The chain recombines TRBV10-1 with TRBJ1-1; D is possibly TRBD1 (5 bases). Germline V lookup: CDR1 WNHNN, CDR2 SYGVQD (reference sequence). The V gene lost 3 bases and the J gene lost 7 bases, with 12 bases spanning the gap. This CDR3 comprises 13 residues. The CDR3 here is CASSDPGGGEAFF. The CDR3 DNA follows: TGCGCCAGCAGTGACCCCGGGGGTGGTGAAGCTTTCTTT.

V is TRBV7-2 and J is TRBJ2-1; 11 bases match TRBD2. The V and J ends lost 5 bases and 0 bases, in that order; junction bases with no gene match: 6. The CDR3 spans 17 residues. Looked up from germline, CDR1 is SGHTA and CDR2 is FQGNSA. The DNA of the CDR3 is TGTGCCAGCAGCCCGGGACTAGCGGCAAGCTCCTACAATGAGCAGTTCTTC. It specifies CASSPGLAASSYNEQFF.

The J gene is TRBJ1-1, the V gene TRBV6-5; the D is unclear. There are 11 residues in the CDR3. Germline CDR1 MNHEY, CDR2 SVGAGI. Trimming pared 6 bases from V and 4 bases from J, leaving 6 bases between. CDR3 sequence reads: CASRSFTEAFF. The CDR3 DNA is TGTGCCAGCAGGAGTTTCACTGAAGCTTTCTTT.

The chain has TRBV12-3 or TRBV12-4 and TRBJ1-5; D remains ambiguous. Trimming removed 4 bases from V and 9 bases from J, with 10 bases in between. The CDR3 spans 12 residues. CDR3 protein: CASSWEMSPQHF. CDR3 nucleotides: TGTGCCAGCAGTTGGGAAATGTCGCCCCAGCATTTT.

The chain combines TRBV5-1 with TRBJ1-1, with D possibly matching TRBD1 (6 bases). Between the trimmed V and J ends, which lost 1 base and 4 bases, there was a span of 11 bases. The CDR3 sequence is 14 residues long. In germline, CDR1 is SGHRS, CDR2 YFSETQ. CDR3 in amino acids: CASSLQGSSTEAFF. The CDR3, as DNA: TGCGCCAGCAGCTTGCAGGGGTCTAGCACTGAAGCTTTCTTT.

The chain combines TRBV5-6 with TRBJ1-2; 8 bases match TRBD1. Germline V gene sequence: CDR1 SGHDT, CDR2 YYEEEE. The length of the CDR3 is 14 residues. Trimming at V came to 6 bases and at J to 0 bases, leaving 4 bases not matched to a gene. The CDR3 DNA sequence: TGTGCCAGCAAGGCGACAGGGGCTAACTATGGCTACACCTTC. Amino acids: CASKATGANYGYTF.

The chain carries TRBV9 and TRBJ1-1; the D is unclear. The CDR3 runs 13 residues. Germline V gives CDR1 SGDLS, CDR2 YYNGEE. The V end was cut by 3 bases, the J end by 0 bases, with 6 bases between. CDR3 sequence reads: CASSASMNTEAFF. For the CDR3, the DNA is TGTGCCAGCAGCGCATCAATGAACACTGAAGCTTTCTTT.

V gene TRBV6-1 combines with J gene TRBJ1-5; D unclear. V was trimmed by 2 bases and J by 3 bases, leaving 17 bases between them. The CDR3 contains 17 residues. The germline V gene has CDR1 MNHNS and CDR2 SASEGT. The CDR3 loop reads CASSEIPRSRFNQPQHF. In nucleotides, the CDR3 is TGTGCCAGCAGTGAAATCCCCCGAAGTAGGTTCAATCAGCCCCAGCATTTT.

Concerning this clone: Other DNA variants within this sample encode the same CDR3. The CDR3 nucleotides are TGTGCCAGCAGCTTGGCGGGAACCTACGAGCAGTACTTC. Residues: CASSLAGTYEQYF. V gene TRBV5-4 combines with J gene TRBJ2-7, with a possible D match to TRBD2 (5 bases). V was cut by 0 bases and J by 2 bases, with 6 bases left in between. This CDR3 comprises 13 residues. Germline CDR1 and CDR2: SGHNT and YYREEE (reference sequence).

In this sample, this clone turned up a few times. The CDR3 nucleotides read TGCGCCAGCAGGGGGGGGGCAGGGACCCCCACCGGGGAGCTGTTTTTT. Its protein is CASRGGAGTPTGELFF. The J gene is TRBJ2-2, the V gene TRBV5-1; the D gene is possibly TRBD2 (7 bases). Trimming removed 5 bases from V and 4 bases from J, with 18 bases in between. Germline V gene sequence: CDR1 SGHRS, CDR2 YFSETQ. CDR3 length: 16 residues.

The chain links TRBV10-2 to TRBJ2-1; 8 nucleotides match TRBD2. In germline, CDR1 is WSHSY, CDR2 SAAADI. The CDR3 has 12 amino acids. V trimming: 9 bases; J trimming: 8 bases; junction bases outside the gene matches: 6. CDR3 sequence reads: CASIAGKDEQFF. CDR3 in DNA: TGCGCCAGTATAGCGGGGAAGGATGAGCAGTTCTTC.

This chain joins TRBV7-9 and TRBJ2-4, with 7 nucleotides matching TRBD1. Losses at the gene ends were 4 bases for V and 9 bases for J; bases not matched to a gene: 12. The CDR3 runs to 15 residues. In germline, CDR1 is SEHNR, CDR2 FQNEAQ (reference sequence). The CDR3: CASSSDRVAFGIQYF. In DNA form, the CDR3 reads TGTGCCAGCAGCTCTGACAGGGTTGCATTTGGCATTCAGTACTTC. The entire variable domain, with the rest obtained from reference TRBV7-9 and TRBJ2-4, is as follows: DTGVSQNPRHKITKRGQNVTFRCDPISEHNRLYWYRQTLGQGPEFLTYFQNEAQLEKSRLLSDRFSAERPKGSFSTLEIQRTEQGDSAMYLCASSSDRVAFGIQYFGAGTRLSVL.

This clone has a handful of counts. The rearrangement uses TRBV5-1 and TRBJ1-2; no firm D call. V was trimmed by 0 bases and J by 8 bases, leaving 14 bases between them. The CDR3 runs to 14 residues. CDR1 is SGHRS, CDR2 YFSETQ, per germline. CDR3 residues: CASSLGFGVWGYTF. The CDR3 region has the DNA TGCGCCAGCAGCTTGGGTTTTGGGGTCTGGGGCTACACCTTC.

CDR3 sequence: CASSPALSEQYF. The CDR3 nucleotides are TGTGCCAGCAGCCCGGCCCTTTCCGAGCAGTACTTC. The J gene is TRBJ2-7, the V gene TRBV3-1 (or the pseudogene TRBV3-2); no definite D call. Trimming left V 4 bases short and J 6 bases short, with 10 bases between. The CDR3 contains 12 residues. The V gene's germline CDR1 is LGHDT and CDR2 YNNKEL (reference sequence).